Following are 2 T cell receptor beta chains from one sample sequenced in a study of beta chain features in type 1 diabetes. What was sequenced were expressed TCRB transcripts, since all of the isolated RNA had been reverse transcribed. Only in-frame clones appear in the TCRdb table, and some are missing; sequencing was by immunoSEQ multiplex PCR. The sample gives 810,000 or so clones, about 17% of which show up once; 0.023% is in the top ten. The sample taken for sequencing was naive CD4+ T cells from blood. The source of these receptors is a woman in her late teens or twenties in good health.

A note on this clone: At the DNA level, this CDR3 is encoded by other sequences in the same sample as well. The chain carries TRBV6-5 and TRBJ2-7, with 11 bases identical to TRBD1. Germline V CDR1 and CDR2: MNHEY, SVGAGI. The CDR3 is 13 residues long. V was pared by 6 bases and J by 4 bases, with 2 bases of the junction left unmatched. CDR3 in DNA: TGTGCCAGCAGCCGGGACAGGGGGTACGAGCAGTACTTC. Protein product: CASSRDRGYEQYF.

This sequence joins TRBV5-1 and TRBJ2-6; 9 positions match TRBD2. Germline V lookup: CDR1 SGHRS, CDR2 YFSETQ. V shed 4 bases, J shed 1 base, and the junction held 12 bases outside the gene matches. This CDR3 comprises 19 residues. The CDR3 is CASSPLAGGPVSGANVLTF. The CDR3 DNA reads TGCGCCAGCAGCCCCCTCGCGGGGGGGCCGGTTTCTGGGGCCAACGTCCTGACTTTC.